This paragraph reports one T cell receptor beta chain. The antigen is undetermined. The CDR3 totals 14 residues. Germline CDR1 SGHVS, CDR2 FQNEAQ. The junction had 1 base not matched to a gene; V was cut back by 0 bases and J by 2 bases. TCRdb's table, derived via immunoSEQ multiplex PCR, lists solely in-frame clones and lacks some. The data contain about 70,000 clones, around 90% of them singletons. This specimen belongs to a study of PD-L1 blockade in urothelial cancer. Whole-study context: Individuals in the cohort had been given 0 to 3 earlier chemotherapy regimens. Median T cell yield from blood was about 150,000. The study's findings and limits: Durable benefit was linked to greater 3-week expansion of tumor-associated blood clones.

The time point is: pretreatment peripheral blood. The clonotype comes from a man aged 65 to 79 with urothelial cancer. J is TRBJ2-7 and V is TRBV7-8, with 7 nucleotides matching TRBD1. The input for sequencing was PBMCs, taken around atezolizumab (anti-PD-L1) treatment. The CDR3 is CASSLAGGAYEQYF. The DNA for the CDR3 is TGTGCCAGCAGCTTAGCAGGGGGCGCCTACGAGCAGTACTTC.